This T cell receptor (beta chain) was captured in a study of cytomegalovirus exposure and HLA in healthy donors. Whole-study findings and limits: An analysis that was carried out later associated 15,000 to 20,000 TCR beta sequences with HLA alleles at 0.05 false discovery rate. Rarity held for most TCR sequences, but there were some public TCRs that occurred in many donors. It was reportedly the case that the classifier diagnosed cytomegalovirus status with high specificity and sensitivity.

CDR1 is SGDLS, CDR2 YYNGEE, per germline. CDR3 length: 16 amino acids. The primer mix had 60 Vbeta and 13 Jbeta primers. Method: immunoSEQ multiplex PCR; TCRdb's copy keeps in-frame clones and lacks some. In the table there are about 150,000 clones, about four fifths of which are singletons. About this clone: Its antigen remains unidentified. An end of the junction differs from the germline gene, which may be a read error.

This TCR came from a man aged 30 to 45 in good health. The sequencing input was PBMCs. V gene TRBV9 combines with J gene TRBJ2-2, with TRBD1 matching 8 bases. The DNA for the CDR3 is TGTGCCAGCAGCGTTCTGGGACAGGCCAACACCGGGGAGCTGTCTTTT. Translation gives CASSVLGQANTGELSF.